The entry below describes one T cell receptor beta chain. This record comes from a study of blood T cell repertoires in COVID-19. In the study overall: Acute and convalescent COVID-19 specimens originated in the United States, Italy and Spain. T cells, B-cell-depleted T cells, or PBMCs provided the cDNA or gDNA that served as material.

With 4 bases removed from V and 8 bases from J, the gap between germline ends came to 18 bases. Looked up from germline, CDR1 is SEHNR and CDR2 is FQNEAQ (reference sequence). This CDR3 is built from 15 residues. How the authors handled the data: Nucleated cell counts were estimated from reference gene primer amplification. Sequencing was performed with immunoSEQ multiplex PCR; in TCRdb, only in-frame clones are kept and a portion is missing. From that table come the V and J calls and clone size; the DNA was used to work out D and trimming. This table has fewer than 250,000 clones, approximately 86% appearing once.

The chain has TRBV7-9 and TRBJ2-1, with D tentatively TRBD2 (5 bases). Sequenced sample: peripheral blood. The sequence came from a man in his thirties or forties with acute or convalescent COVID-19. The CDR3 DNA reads TGTGCCAGCAGCTCCGGACGGCGACTAATTGATGAGCAGTTCTTC. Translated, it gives CASSSGRRLIDEQFF.